These 18 T cell receptor beta chains were sequenced from one sample in a study of cytomegalovirus exposure and HLA in healthy donors. 13 Jbeta primers and 60 Vbeta primers were used for the PCR. Some clones are missing from TCRdb's copy, which holds only in-frame ones; the method was immunoSEQ multiplex PCR. The table has about 100,000 clones, about 75% seen once; the top ten hold roughly 7.7%. Sequencing was carried out using PBMCs. Receptors were obtained from a man aged 40-50 years in good health and CMV-seropositive.

The chain carries TRBV11-3 and TRBJ2-7; 9 bases are shared with TRBD1. This CDR3 contains 16 residues. V lost 0 bases, J lost 5 bases, and 8 bases stayed unmatched. From germline, CDR1 is SGHNT and CDR2 YENEEA. For the CDR3, the DNA is TGTGCCAGCAGCTTAGACGGGCGACAGGGGGACGACGAGCAGTACTTC. This codes for CASSLDGRQGDDEQYF.

This chain connects TRBV2 to TRBJ2-5; D is undetermined. Germline lookup yields CDR1 SNHLY and CDR2 FYNNEI. Between the trimmed V and J ends, which lost 2 bases and 2 bases, there was a span of 3 bases. The CDR3 totals 12 residues. CDR3 sequence: CASSEQQETQYF. DNA of the CDR3: TGTGCCAGCAGTGAACAGCAAGAGACCCAGTACTTC.

The V and J genes are TRBV5-1 and TRBJ2-2; maybe TRBD1 (6 bases). CDR1 and CDR2 (germline): SGHRS, YFSETQ. The ends were cut back, 6 bases at V and 3 bases at J, with 15 bases in the middle. This CDR3 is 15 amino acids long. CDR3 sequence (DNA): TGCGCCAGCACTCCGACAGGCGTCGACACCGGGGAGCTGTTTTTT. Its protein is CASTPTGVDTGELFF.

This chain joins TRBV6-6 and TRBJ1-4; weak D call: TRBD1 (5 bases). Trimming removed 2 bases from V and 7 bases from J, with 8 bases in between. This CDR3 spans 13 amino acids. Germline values: CDR1 MNHNY, CDR2 SVGAGI (reference sequence). The CDR3 loop is CASSYAGTEKLFF. Written as DNA, the CDR3 is TGTGCCAGCAGTTACGCGGGGACTGAAAAACTGTTTTTT.

This clone was picked up a small number of times. At the DNA level, this CDR3 is encoded by other sequences in the same sample as well. J is TRBJ1-5 and V is TRBV6-1; D ambiguous. V was cut by 3 bases and J by 2 bases, with 20 bases left in between. CDR3 size: 18 residues. Germline CDR1 MNHNS, CDR2 SASEGT. CDR3 nucleotide sequence: TGTGCCAGCAGTGATCCCAACGTCTCCGGGATTGGCAATCAGCCCCAGCATTTT. Translating gives CASSDPNVSGIGNQPQHF.

Note on this clone: Here the CDR3 omits its conserved ending phenylalanine or tryptophan, so a read error is the likely source. V is TRBV6-5 and J is TRBJ2-7, with D maybe TRBD1 (6 bases). The CDR3 has 15 residues. V shed 0 bases and J shed 3 bases, with 12 bases lying between them. Germline V gene sequence: CDR1 MNHEY, CDR2 SVGAGI. In DNA, the CDR3 is TGTGCCAGCAGTTACTCCCCGGCAGGGGACTACGAGCAGTACCTC. Its translation is CASSYSPAGDYEQYL.

This clone came up a few times. The chain joins TRBV7-9 to TRBJ1-1; TRBD1 matches at 10 bases. J lost 5 bases, V lost 5 bases, and 5 bases had no gene match. The germline V gene encodes CDR1 SEHNR and CDR2 FQNEAQ (reference sequence). The CDR3 consists of 14 residues. Written as DNA, the CDR3 is TGTGCCAGCAGCCTGCGGGACAGGGGTACTGAAGCTTTCTTT. It encodes CASSLRDRGTEAFF.

The rearrangement links TRBV6-1 to TRBJ2-7; possible D gene TRBD1, 7 bases. The V and J ends lost 6 bases and 4 bases respectively, with 10 bases between them. Germline loops: CDR1 MNHNS, CDR2 SASEGT. CDR3 size: 12 residues. The CDR3 reads CASSQGGYEQYF. CDR3 nucleotides: TGTGCCAGCAGCCAGGGGGGTTACGAGCAGTACTTC.

In this sample, this clone turned up once. The chain has TRBV27 and TRBJ2-5; TRBD2 aligns across 8 bases. Trimming at V came to 4 bases and at J to 5 bases, leaving 6 bases not matched to a gene. The CDR3 length is 14 residues. CDR1 MNHEY and CDR2 SMNVEV come from the germline V gene (reference sequence). The CDR3: CASSSTGGRETQYF. The CDR3 bases are TGTGCCAGCAGTTCCACGGGGGGGCGGGAGACCCAGTACTTC.

The chain uses TRBV7-8 and TRBJ1-6; 7 bases are shared with TRBD1. Germline V gene sequence: CDR1 SGHVS, CDR2 FQNEAQ. The trim removed 4 bases at V and 7 bases at J, leaving 7 bases unmatched. The CDR3 length is 15 residues. CDR3 residues: CASSYRQGENSPLHF. For the CDR3, the DNA is TGTGCCAGCAGCTATAGACAGGGCGAGAATTCACCCCTCCACTTT.

In this sample, this clone turned up many times. This chain joins TRBV7-8 and TRBJ1-1; D unclear. CDR1 SGHVS and CDR2 FQNEAQ come from the germline V gene. The V gene lost 2 bases and the J gene lost 7 bases, with 5 bases spanning the gap. CDR3 length: 11 residues. CDR3 protein: CASSLYSEAFF. The CDR3 DNA follows: TGTGCCAGCAGCTTATACAGTGAAGCTTTCTTT.

The CDR3 loop reads CASSPSGGEQFF. CDR3 DNA: TGTGCCAGCAGCCCGTCCGGGGGTGAGCAGTTCTTC. This rearrangement joins TRBV11-2 to TRBJ2-1, with D possibly matching TRBD2 (6 bases). The ends were cut back, 5 bases at V and 9 bases at J, with 11 bases in the middle. Germline CDR1 is SGHAT and CDR2 is FQNNGV. The CDR3 totals 12 residues.

The chain's CDR3 is CASSFSPSYEQYF. CDR3 DNA: TGTGCCAGCAGCTTCTCTCCCTCCTACGAGCAGTACTTC. V and J are TRBV7-8 and TRBJ2-7; D not certain. The germline V and J ends were trimmed by 3 bases and 0 bases, with 6 bases remaining between them. The CDR3 loop spans 13 amino acids. Germline loops: CDR1 SGHVS, CDR2 FQNEAQ. The entire variable domain, with the rest obtained from reference TRBV7-8 and TRBJ2-7, is as follows: GAGVSQSPRYKVAKRGQDVALRCDPISGHVSLFWYQQALGQGPEFLTYFQNEAQLDKSGLPSDRFFAERPEGSVSTLKIQRTQQEDSAVYLCASSFSPSYEQYFGPGTRLTVT.

This chain joins TRBV6-4 and TRBJ2-1, with unresolved D. Germline loops: CDR1 MRHNA, CDR2 SNTAGT. Trimming pared 0 bases from V and 8 bases from J, leaving 17 bases between. The CDR3 is made up of 16 amino acids. Here the CDR3 reads CASSDSSWSLGYEQFF. CDR3 in DNA: TGTGCCAGCAGTGACTCCTCGTGGAGCCTCGGCTATGAGCAGTTCTTC.

This chain joins TRBV6-1 and TRBJ2-7; 7 nucleotides match TRBD1. Trimming took 5 bases from V and 0 from J; bases not matched to a gene: 7. The CDR3 has 15 residues. The germline V gene has CDR1 MNHNS and CDR2 SASEGT. CDR3 region: CASSSTGAGSYEQYF. The DNA of the CDR3 is TGTGCCAGCAGTTCCACAGGGGCGGGCTCCTACGAGCAGTACTTC.

The V and J genes are TRBV7-2 and TRBJ2-7; no clear D. Trimming removed 2 bases at V and 2 bases at J, with 4 bases between. Per germline, CDR1 SGHTA and CDR2 FQGNSA. This CDR3 contains 12 residues. The CDR3 spells CASSLPAYEQYF. The DNA for the CDR3 is TGTGCCAGCAGCTTACCCGCCTACGAGCAGTACTTC.

The V call is TRBV19, the J call TRBJ2-3, with 8 nucleotides matching TRBD2. The CDR3 consists of 18 residues. Germline V gene data show CDR1 as LNHDA and CDR2 as SQIVND (reference sequence). Trimming at V came to 4 bases and at J to 2 bases, leaving 14 bases not matched to a gene. CDR3 loop: CASSTYGPAGEATDTQYF. The CDR3 nucleotides are TGTGCCAGTAGTACCTACGGCCCAGCGGGAGAGGCCACAGATACGCAGTATTTT.

V usage is TRBV2 and J usage is TRBJ1-5; D perhaps matches TRBD1 (6 bases). The CDR3 totals 14 residues. The germline V and J ends were trimmed by 5 bases and 6 bases, with 14 bases remaining between them. Germline values: CDR1 SNHLY, CDR2 FYNNEI. CDR3 residues: CASSTQGMGQPQHF. CDR3 in DNA: TGTGCCAGCAGTACACAGGGTATGGGTCAGCCCCAGCATTTT.